This T cell receptor (beta chain) emerged from a study of T cell responses to AZD1222 COVID-19 vaccine. The table came from immunoSEQ multiplex PCR; TCRdb's copy has only in-frame clones and leaves some out. The top ten clones hold approximately 0.97% of a sample with some 200,000 clones, approximately 91% of them seen once. The CDR3 extends over 13 amino acids. The germline CDR1 and CDR2 sequences are SGHRS and YFSETQ. V lost 3 bases and J lost 1, with 8 bases in between. This clone was seen just once. The sample in question was peripheral blood, obtained on day 0 of AZD1222 vaccination. The TCR originated in an adult in good health. This chain connects TRBV5-1 to TRBJ2-7; no clear D. CDR3 nucleotide sequence: TGCGCCAGCAGCTCCCGCGGATCCTACGAGCAGTACTTC. Its translation is CASSSRGSYEQYF. The full variable domain, its missing parts supplied by reference TRBV5-1 and TRBJ2-7, is KAGVTQTPRYLIKTRGQQVTLSCSPISGHRSVSWYQQTPGQGLQFLFEYFSETQRNKGNFPGRFSGRQFSNSRSEMNVSTLELGDSALYLCASSSRGSYEQYFGPGTRLTVT.